This record covers a single T cell receptor (beta chain). The sample is drawn from a study of blood T cell repertoires in COVID-19. Study-level background: There were acute and convalescent COVID-19 samples, and they came from the United States, Italy and Spain. T cells, B-cell-depleted T cells, or PBMCs supplied cDNA or gDNA.

In the original workflow: Reference gene primer amplification gave nucleated cell count estimates. Measured with immunoSEQ multiplex PCR; TCRdb has only the in-frame clones, and not every one. Clone size and the V and J calls come from that table; the DNA yielded D and trimming. The sample records about 240,000 clones, about 79% being singletons. The sequenced sample was peripheral blood. This TCR came from an elderly woman with acute or convalescent COVID-19.

This chain's CDR3 is CATSDPAQGDTEAFF. As DNA, the CDR3 is TGTGCCACCAGTGACCCCGCACAGGGGGACACTGAAGCTTTCTTT. The chain carries TRBV24-1 and TRBJ1-1; 8 nucleotides match TRBD1. J gave up 3 bases and V 4 bases, and 6 bases lay outside the gene matches. Germline CDR1 is KGHDR and CDR2 is SFDVKD. The length of the CDR3 is 15 residues.